The table lists the clone carrying this T cell receptor (beta chain) with a count of one. This sample was included in a study of blood T cell repertoires in COVID-19. Across the study: COVID-19 samples collected from the United States, Italy and Spain covered acute and convalescent phases. Sample material is recorded as cDNA or gDNA derived from T cells, B-cell-depleted T cells, or PBMCs.

Authors' processing steps: The assay estimated nucleated cells by amplifying reference gene primers. Sequencing was performed with immunoSEQ multiplex PCR; in TCRdb, only in-frame clones are kept and a portion is missing. V and J calls and clone size follow that table, whereas D and trimming were derived from the DNA. The repertoire includes approximately 400,000 clones, roughly 80% of them detected once, and around 1.1% sits in the top ten. The CDR3 consists of 16 residues. Trimming took 1 base from V and 3 from J; bases not matched to a gene: 8. Looked up from germline, CDR1 is SGHTA and CDR2 is FQGNSA.

Sequenced material: peripheral blood. The chain employs TRBV7-2 and TRBJ2-7; TRBD1 agrees at 8 bases. This clonotype was sampled from a human donor with acute or convalescent COVID-19. The donor label of this sample is uncertain. As DNA, the CDR3 is TGTGCCAGCAGCTTAGTTGGTGGGACAGGATACTACGAGCAGTACTTC. This sequence encodes CASSLVGGTGYYEQYF. Variable domain in full (rest from reference TRBV7-2 and TRBJ2-7): GAGVSQSPSNKVTEKGKDVELRCDPISGHTALYWYRQSLGQGLEFLIYFQGNSAPDKSGLPSDRFSAERTGGSVSTLTIQRTQQEDSAVYLCASSLVGGTGYYEQYFGPGTRLTVT.